The clone carrying this TCR beta chain has only a few counts. These data belong to a study of T-cell reconstitution after alpha-beta-depleted transplantation in children. The ends were cut back, 4 bases at V and 0 bases at J, with 13 bases in the middle. Germline assignment: CDR1 SGHRS and CDR2 YFSETQ. The CDR3 is made up of 16 amino acids. A TCRbeta library incorporating unique molecular identifiers was prepared. TCRdb re-analysed the PCR reads in MiXCR, keeping a single row per CDR3 protein. The sample lists 450,000 to 600,000 distinct CDR3 sequences; around 16% were seen once. Here the sequenced sample was PBMCs from the stem cell graft donor, taken from the stem cell graft. The J gene is TRBJ1-4, the V gene TRBV5-1; D perhaps matches TRBD1 (6 bases). The receptor was isolated from a human donor who donated a stem cell graft to a child with acute lymphoblastic leukemia. The CDR3 here is CASSRTALATNEKLFF. CDR3 bases: TGCGCCAGCAGCCGGACAGCACTCGCAACTAATGAAAAACTGTTTTTT.